This T cell receptor (beta chain) was recovered during a study of PD-L1 blockade in urothelial cancer. The time point denotes: peripheral blood 6 weeks after treatment start. Clones were sequenced by immunoSEQ multiplex PCR, and TCRdb holds only the in-frame ones, with some missing. Altogether about 66,000 clones are present, about 90% being singletons, with the ten largest covering about 10%. Deletions cut 2 bases from V and 5 bases from J, with 9 bases between. The germline CDR1 and CDR2 sequences are SEHNR and FQNEAQ (reference sequence). The CDR3 extends over 13 amino acids. The sample was PBMCs, taken around atezolizumab (anti-PD-L1) treatment. This rearrangement joins TRBV7-9 to TRBJ2-5; no reliable D call. The clonotype was recovered from a man aged 60-69 years with urothelial cancer. The CDR3 sequence: CASSLSQLETQYF. CDR3 nucleotides: TGTGCCAGCAGCTTATCCCAGTTGGAGACCCAGTACTTC.